The 24 T cell receptor beta chains listed next were all sequenced from one sample in a study of T cells in Graves' hyperthyroidism and ophthalmopathy. What was amplified from RNA transcripts were TCR beta CDR3 regions. When the TCR CDR3 underwent first-round RT-PCR, the HTBI primer set was used. One entry per CDR3 protein, called by TCRdb with MiXCR from the multiplex PCR reads. The sample yields about 380,000 distinct CDR3 sequences, approximately 12% seen once. Sequencing used blood. Source of these receptors: a man aged 25-45 years with Graves' hyperthyroidism that later progressed to Graves' ophthalmopathy.

This clonotype has just a few counts. The chain uses TRBV5-8 and TRBJ1-6; D call uncertain. The CDR3 has 18 amino acids. Per the germline V gene, CDR1 is SGHTS and CDR2 is YDEGEE. With 0 bases removed from V and 9 bases from J, the gap between germline ends came to 22 bases. This CDR3 is CASSLVPGSPLDSSPLHF. The CDR3, as DNA: TGTGCCAGCAGCTTGGTTCCAGGCTCTCCACTGGATTCTTCACCCCTCCACTTT. Combining the CDR3 with reference TRBV5-8 and TRBJ1-6 gives the whole variable domain EAGVTQSPTHLIKTRGQQATLRCSPISGHTSVYWYQQALGLGLQFLLWYDEGEERNRGNFPPRFSGRQFPNYSSELNVNALELEDSALYLCASSLVPGSPLDSSPLHFGNGTRLTVT.

This clonotype was picked up many times. The V and J genes are TRBV5-5 and TRBJ2-3, with 7 bases matching TRBD1. This CDR3 region has 15 residues. V dropped 0 bases and J dropped 5; count of bases not matched to a gene: 6. Per germline, CDR1 SGHKS and CDR2 YYEKEE (reference sequence). Here the CDR3 DNA reads TGTGCCAGCAGCTTGGAGACAGGGTGGTTAGATACGCAGTATTTT. As protein: CASSLETGWLDTQYF. The full variable domain, rest sourced from reference TRBV5-5 and TRBJ2-3, is DAGVTQSPTHLIKTRGQQVTLRCSPISGHKSVSWYQQVLGQGPQFIFQYYEKEERGRGNFPDRFSARQFPNYSSELNVNALLLGDSALYLCASSLETGWLDTQYFGPGTRLTVL.

This sequence joins TRBV19 and TRBJ1-1; D gene unclear. The CDR3 length is 13 residues. Germline V gene data show CDR1 as LNHDA and CDR2 as SQIVND (reference sequence). Trimming removed 4 bases at V and 10 bases at J, with 16 bases between. The CDR3 DNA is TGTGCCAGTAGTAACCCGGGCCCCGTTGGAGCTTTCTTT. Its translation: CASSNPGPVGAFF.

V and J are TRBV20-1 and TRBJ2-3; a possible D gene is TRBD2 (6 bases). V was shortened by 1 base and J by 4 bases, with 9 bases between the two germline ends. Germline lookup yields CDR1 DFQATT and CDR2 SNEGSKA (reference sequence). The CDR3 contains 13 residues. The CDR3 sequence: CSARGLGADTQYF. The CDR3 DNA sequence: TGCAGTGCTAGAGGACTAGGGGCAGATACGCAGTATTTT.

This sequence joins TRBV6-1 and TRBJ2-3; D gene uncertain. CDR3 size: 13 residues. Looked up from germline, CDR1 is MNHNS and CDR2 is SASEGT. With 8 bases removed from V and 5 bases from J, the gap between germline ends came to 14 bases. DNA for the CDR3: TGTGCCAGCGATAATGTCCCGGTAGATACGCAGTATTTT. Residues: CASDNVPVDTQYF.

The V and J genes are TRBV27 and TRBJ2-7; TRBD2 might be the D (5 bases). CDR1 and CDR2 (germline): MNHEY, SMNVEV (reference sequence). The CDR3 loop spans 15 amino acids. Trimming took off 0 bases at V and 7 bases at J, with 16 bases between the two ends. CDR3 in amino acids: CASSLSEDSPGEQYF. The CDR3, as DNA: TGTGCCAGCAGTTTATCGGAGGACTCACCGGGGGAGCAGTACTTC.

CDR3 DNA sequence: TGTGCCAGCAGAGAGGACAGGGCCCACGAGCAGTACTTC. Protein: CASREDRAHEQYF. The chain is built from TRBV6-2 or TRBV6-3 and TRBJ2-7, with TRBD1 identical over 8 bases. The CDR3 spans 13 residues. CDR1 and CDR2 from the germline V gene are MNHEY and SVGEGT. Germline trimming cut 6 bases from V and 5 bases from J; bases unmatched to any gene: 6.

The chain employs TRBV27 and TRBJ2-1; TRBD2 matches at 11 bases. Germline V lookup: CDR1 MNHEY, CDR2 SMNVEV (reference sequence). The V gene end was trimmed by 0 bases and the J gene end by 12 bases; junction bases not matched to a gene: 10. The CDR3 consists of 16 residues. The CDR3: CASSLSSSGGFHGQFF. CDR3 bases: TGTGCCAGCAGTTTATCCTCTAGCGGGGGGTTCCATGGGCAGTTCTTC.

This clonotype was counted ten times or more. V is TRBV6-1 and J is TRBJ1-4, with 9 bases identical to TRBD1. The ends lost 6 bases at V and 7 bases at J; junction bases unmatched: 9. The CDR3 extends over 15 amino acids. Germline CDR1 and CDR2: MNHNS and SASEGT. The CDR3 region is CASRQVRDRVEKLFF. CDR3 bases: TGTGCCAGCAGACAAGTCCGGGACAGGGTTGAAAAACTGTTTTTT.

This clonotype has at least ten counts. This chain connects TRBV12-3 or TRBV12-4 to TRBJ2-7; D uncertain. The CDR3 runs to 14 residues. With 6 bases removed from V and 5 bases from J, the gap between germline ends came to 17 bases. CDR3 protein: CASRPGLEIHEQYF. In DNA form, the CDR3 reads TGTGCCAGCAGACCCGGGCTGGAGATCCACGAGCAGTACTTC.

This clonotype was seen many times. This chain uses TRBV18 with TRBJ1-2; D is unresolved. The V gene lost 5 bases and the J gene lost 1 base, with 8 bases spanning the gap. The CDR3 totals 13 residues. CDR1 and CDR2 from the germline V gene are KGHSH and LQKENI. The CDR3 bases are TGTGCCAGCTCAAATATAAATAACTATGGCTACACCTTC. Its protein product is CASSNINNYGYTF.

This clonotype appeared a few times. This rearrangement joins TRBV3-1 to TRBJ1-6; D is undetermined. V lost 1 base, J lost 0 bases, and 7 bases lay in between. The CDR3 covers 16 residues. Germline loops: CDR1 LGHDT, CDR2 YNNKEL (reference sequence). The CDR3 loop reads CASSQGGNSYNSPLHF. DNA for the CDR3: TGTGCCAGCAGCCAAGGAGGTAACTCCTATAATTCACCCCTCCACTTT.

This clonotype was recorded at least ten times. The rearrangement uses TRBV12-3 or TRBV12-4 and TRBJ2-3; TRBD2 matches 7 bases. Trimming at V came to 0 bases and at J to 5 bases, leaving 2 bases not matched to a gene. CDR3 length: 14 amino acids. The CDR3 nucleotides are TGTGCCAGCAGTTTAGCGGGGGGGAGAGATACGCAGTATTTT. Amino acid sequence: CASSLAGGRDTQYF.

This clonotype was picked up a small number of times. The V call is TRBV12-3 or TRBV12-4, the J call TRBJ1-2; maybe TRBD1 (6 bases). This CDR3 region has 13 residues. V lost 6 bases, J lost 6 bases, and 14 bases lay in between. The CDR3 sequence is CASSRQAWNGYTF. CDR3 DNA sequence: TGTGCCAGCAGCCGACAGGCTTGGAATGGCTACACCTTC.

The V gene is TRBV19, the J gene TRBJ1-2; TRBD1 agrees at 10 bases. V lost 9 bases and J lost 4; bases outside the gene matches: 8. This CDR3 has 14 residues. CDR1 and CDR2 from the germline V gene are LNHDA and SQIVND (reference sequence). The CDR3 sequence: CASKRDRGLYGYTF. The DNA for the CDR3 is TGTGCCAGCAAACGGGACAGGGGACTCTATGGCTACACCTTC.

The chain has TRBV29-1 and TRBJ2-1; 7 bases match TRBD2. V lost 6 bases to trimming and J lost 4 bases; unmatched junction nucleotides: 6. The germline V gene encodes CDR1 SQVTM and CDR2 ANQGSEA. The CDR3 runs 13 residues. The CDR3 DNA reads TGCAGCGTCCAAGCGGGGAGTTACAATGAGCAGTTCTTC. Translated: CSVQAGSYNEQFF.

This clonotype occurred a few times. V gene TRBV5-1 combines with J gene TRBJ2-5; 7 positions match TRBD1. With 6 bases clipped from V and 5 bases from J, the junction kept 4 bases outside the gene matches. Looked up from germline, CDR1 is SGHRS and CDR2 is YFSETQ. The CDR3 is 12 residues long. CDR3 DNA: TGCGCCAGCACTAAGACAGGGGAGACCCAGTACTTC. It yields the protein CASTKTGETQYF.

The rearrangement uses TRBV4-1 and TRBJ2-1; 9 nucleotides line up with TRBD1. The germline CDR1 and CDR2 sequences are MGHRA and YSYEKL. V shed 8 bases and J 5 bases; nucleotides not matched to a gene: 13. There are 16 residues in the CDR3. The CDR3 loop reads CASSLMTGGINNEQFF. The CDR3 DNA reads TGCGCCAGCTCTCTGATGACAGGGGGTATTAACAATGAGCAGTTCTTC.

The table lists this clonotype with a few counts. The chain carries TRBV19 and TRBJ1-5; possibly TRBD1 for D (5 bases). This CDR3 comprises 13 residues. V lost 4 bases to trimming and J lost 9 bases, with 13 bases between them. The germline CDR1 and CDR2 sequences are LNHDA and SQIVND (reference sequence). As DNA, the CDR3 is TGTGCCAGTAGTACGGACGGACAACGGCCCCAGCATTTT. Protein: CASSTDGQRPQHF.

This clonotype was counted at least ten times. This sequence joins TRBV2 and TRBJ2-1; TRBD1 might be the D (6 bases). V lost 10 bases to trimming and J lost 2 bases, with 12 bases between them. This CDR3 spans 13 amino acids. CDR1 and CDR2 from the germline V gene are SNHLY and FYNNEI. In nucleotides, the CDR3 is TGTGCCACCCGACAGGAAACCTACAATGAGCAGTTCTTC. This codes for CATRQETYNEQFF.

There are a few counts of this clonotype. V usage is TRBV6-5 and J usage is TRBJ2-7; 7 bases match TRBD1. J lost 7 bases, V lost 0 bases, and 9 bases had no gene match. Germline V lookup: CDR1 MNHEY, CDR2 SVGAGI. The CDR3 has 15 residues. The CDR3 coding sequence is TGTGCCAGCAGTTACTCCACCCTGGGACAGCTAGAGCAGTACTTC. It translates to CASSYSTLGQLEQYF.

The chain joins TRBV5-1 to TRBJ2-7; 10 nucleotides align to TRBD2. V was pared by 1 base and J by 2 bases, with 12 bases of the junction left unmatched. Looked up from germline, CDR1 is SGHRS and CDR2 is YFSETQ. CDR3 size: 18 residues. The CDR3 nucleotides read TGCGCCAGCAGCTTGTTACCCTGGAAACTAGCGGGGACCTACGAGCAGTACTTC. Its translation is CASSLLPWKLAGTYEQYF.

The sample holds one count of this clonotype. A much larger clone is a single base away; this may be a read error. The CDR3 does not end in the conserved phenylalanine or tryptophan, so this is likely a read error. CDR3 bases: TGTGCCAGCAGTTACGAGAGATGGGGCTACACCTCC. It translates to CASSYERWGYTS. This chain connects TRBV6-9 to TRBJ1-2; D is unclear. The CDR3 loop spans 12 amino acids. V was cut by 3 bases and J by 8 bases, with 10 bases left in between. Germline V gene lookup returns CDR1 MNHGY and CDR2 SVAAGI.

This clonotype was counted many times. As DNA, the CDR3 is TGTGCCAGCAGCTCCTACCCGCGACGGAGCATTGGGGCTTTCTTT. Its translation: CASSSYPRRSIGAFF. The V gene is TRBV7-8, the J gene TRBJ1-1; D remains ambiguous. Germline V gives CDR1 SGHVS, CDR2 FQNEAQ. The CDR3 has 15 residues. V was cut by 4 bases and J by 11 bases, with 23 bases left in between.